This entry lists 9 T cell receptor beta chains sequenced from one sample in a study of shared clonotypes between healthy human individuals. Sequenced by immunoSEQ multiplex PCR; TCRdb stores in-frame clones only, minus some. This table holds approximately 240,000 clones, over 50% found once. The sequenced material came from memory CD4+ T cells sorted from blood. Stated subset: CD45RA-negative fraction. The source of these receptors is a man aged 25-40 years in good health.

The V and J genes are TRBV27 and TRBJ2-1; no firm D call. V lost 7 bases and J lost 0, with 10 bases in between. Germline-derived CDR1 and CDR2 are MNHEY and SMNVEV (reference sequence). The CDR3 has 14 amino acids. The CDR3 sequence is CASISHGSYNEQFF. CDR3 DNA sequence: TGTGCCAGCATCTCCCATGGCTCCTACAATGAGCAGTTCTTC.

This clone showed up just a few times. The V call is TRBV6-5, the J call TRBJ1-2; D not certain. CDR1 MNHEY and CDR2 SVGAGI come from the germline V gene. There are 14 residues in the CDR3. Trimming stripped 2 bases from V and 3 bases from J, with 10 bases between. The CDR3 region is CASSYLGSHYGYTF. CDR3 nucleotides: TGTGCCAGCAGTTACCTTGGTTCGCACTATGGCTACACCTTC.

CDR3 DNA: TGTGCTAGTGGCGCGACAGGCGGGGGAGATACGCAGTATTTT. Amino acid sequence: CASGATGGGDTQYF. The genes are TRBV12-5 and TRBJ2-3, with D possibly being TRBD2 (7 bases). V lost 6 bases to trimming and J lost 5 bases, with 15 bases between them. The germline CDR1 and CDR2 sequences are LGHNT and FRNRAP. The CDR3 sequence is 14 residues long.

This clone came up once. V gene TRBV19 combines with J gene TRBJ2-1, with TRBD2 identical over 10 bases. Germline CDR1 and CDR2: LNHDA and SQIVND (reference sequence). After removal of 4 bases from V and 6 bases from J, the junction contained 12 bases not matched to a gene. This CDR3 comprises 17 residues. The CDR3 coding sequence is TGTGCCAGTAGTACGCCCCCGGGACTAGCGTCTATCAATGAGCAGTTCTTC. Translated: CASSTPPGLASINEQFF.

This clone was seen only once. The gene calls are TRBV15 and TRBJ2-7; possible D gene TRBD2, 6 bases. Deletions cut 0 bases from V and 5 bases from J, with 11 bases between. CDR1 is LNHNV, CDR2 YYDKDF, per germline (reference sequence). This CDR3 is 14 amino acids long. The CDR3 region has the DNA TGTGCCACCAGCAGAGATACTAGCTACCACGAGCAGTACTTC. Protein sequence: CATSRDTSYHEQYF.

This clone was counted a few times. The V call is TRBV4-2, the J call TRBJ2-1; D is perhaps TRBD1 (7 bases). Per the germline V gene, CDR1 is LGHNA and CDR2 is YNFKEQ. The CDR3 extends over 14 amino acids. Between the trimmed V and J ends, which lost 4 bases and 7 bases, there was a span of 14 bases. In DNA form, the CDR3 reads TGTGCCAGCAGCCGGGAGGCAGGGGGGAATGAGCAGTTCTTC. Amino acids: CASSREAGGNEQFF.

This clone was found once. The chain employs TRBV27 and TRBJ1-5; 9 bases line up with TRBD1. Germline V CDR1 and CDR2: MNHEY, SMNVEV (reference sequence). V dropped 5 bases and J dropped 4; count of bases not matched to a gene: 9. The CDR3 consists of 16 residues. The CDR3: CASSTLQGARNQPQHF. The DNA for the CDR3 is TGTGCCAGCAGTACCTTACAGGGGGCTAGGAATCAGCCCCAGCATTTT.

The chain recombines TRBV6-6 with TRBJ2-7; D unresolved. This CDR3 has 13 residues. Trimming shortened V by 5 bases and J by 0 bases, and 8 bases separated the two germline ends. Per germline, CDR1 MNHNY and CDR2 SVGAGI (reference sequence). CDR3 protein: CASSGRSSYEQYF. Here the CDR3 DNA reads TGTGCCAGCAGTGGTCGTAGCTCCTACGAGCAGTACTTC.

This clone was seen just once. The V call is TRBV10-1, the J call TRBJ2-5; the match to TRBD2 covers 13 bases. Looked up from germline, CDR1 is WNHNN and CDR2 is SYGVQD (reference sequence). With V trimmed by 4 bases and J by 5 bases, 4 bases remained unmatched. This CDR3 region has 15 residues. The CDR3 region is CASSVLAGGPETQYF. The CDR3 nucleotides read TGCGCCAGCAGTGTACTAGCGGGAGGGCCGGAGACCCAGTACTTC.